This TCR beta chain was recorded in a study of response to subunit inactivated influenza vaccine. Study conclusions and caveats: It was suggested by the authors that few new T cells are recruited by each seasonal influenza vaccination.

The CDR3 consists of 13 residues. V was cut by 0 bases and J by 2 bases, with 5 bases left in between. Germline loops: CDR1 PRHDT, CDR2 FYEKMQ (reference sequence). Via MiXCR, TCRdb re-called the RT-PCR reads, giving one row per CDR3 protein. The data show some 190,000 distinct CDR3 sequences, with around 14% seen just once and about 28% held by the top ten. This clonotype has a count of ten or more. Its antigen remains unknown. The genes are TRBV13 and TRBJ2-7; no firm D call. This receptor was taken from a man aged 50 to 60 who received an inactivated influenza vaccine. This sample comprised CD8+ T cells sorted from PBMCs, obtained around 5 days after vaccination. The chain's CDR3 is CASSLGVTYEQYF. As DNA, the CDR3 is TGTGCCAGCAGCTTAGGGGTGACCTACGAGCAGTACTTC.